Shown below are 27 T cell receptor beta chains from a single sample sequenced in a study of shared clonotypes between healthy human individuals. Naive CD8 isolation took CD45RO-negative cells positively selected for CCR7 and excluded terminally differentiated effector memory CD45RA+ cells. Profiled with immunoSEQ multiplex PCR; TCRdb holds only in-frame clones, not every one. Of roughly 2.1 million clones in the sample, roughly 91% were seen once. The sequenced sample consisted of naive CD8+ T cells from PBMCs. These TCRs come from a man younger than 35 in good health. Some clones in this sample may be carry-over from other donors' samples.

In DNA, the CDR3 is TGTGCCATCAGGGACCATCAGGGGGCCGGGGACACCGGGGAGCTGTTTTTT. This gives the protein CAIRDHQGAGDTGELFF. V and J are TRBV10-3 and TRBJ2-2, with 8 nucleotides matching TRBD1. This CDR3 comprises 17 residues. Per the germline V gene, CDR1 is ENHRY and CDR2 is SYGVKD. V was pared by 6 bases and J by 3 bases, with 12 bases of the junction left unmatched.

V gene TRBV27 combines with J gene TRBJ1-1; D is unresolved. This CDR3 has 13 amino acids. Germline V CDR1 and CDR2: MNHEY, SMNVEV (reference sequence). The V end lost 2 bases, the J end lost 5 bases, and 9 bases lay between the germline ends. The CDR3 is CASSLMGSTEAFF. The CDR3 DNA sequence: TGTGCCAGCAGTTTAATGGGAAGTACTGAAGCTTTCTTT.

The rearrangement links TRBV5-4 to TRBJ2-5; 16 bases are a match to TRBD2. Germline assignment: CDR1 SGHNT and CDR2 YYREEE (reference sequence). The J segment lost 5 bases and the V segment lost 4 bases, leaving 11 bases of the junction unmatched. CDR3 length equals 18 residues. Here the CDR3 DNA reads TGTGCCAGCAGCCCGGGACTAGCGGGAGGGCCGGGGGAGGAGACCCAGTACTTC. Protein product: CASSPGLAGGPGEETQYF.

The J gene is TRBJ1-3, the V gene TRBV9, with D unresolved. Trimming shortened V by 3 bases and J by 1 base, and 8 bases separated the two germline ends. CDR1 is SGDLS, CDR2 YYNGEE, per germline. This CDR3 has 14 amino acids. The CDR3 region is CASSEGVSGNTIYF. The DNA for the CDR3 is TGTGCCAGCAGCGAGGGAGTTTCTGGAAACACCATATATTTT.

The chain links TRBV11-2 to TRBJ1-1; D not certain. In germline, CDR1 is SGHAT, CDR2 FQNNGV. The V gene lost 8 bases and the J gene lost 8 bases, with 18 bases spanning the gap. The CDR3 has 13 residues. CDR3 nucleotide sequence: TGTGCCAGCGGCCGCTCGGGAACACGAGAAGCTTTCTTT. Protein sequence: CASGRSGTREAFF.

The genes are TRBV27 and TRBJ2-1, with D possibly being TRBD1 (6 bases). This CDR3 is built from 14 residues. Germline V lookup: CDR1 MNHEY, CDR2 SMNVEV (reference sequence). The V end was cut by 8 bases, the J end by 9 bases, with 20 bases between. Here the CDR3 reads CASQVLNGGGEQFF. CDR3 bases: TGTGCCAGCCAAGTGTTGAATGGGGGCGGTGAGCAGTTCTTC.

V gene TRBV6-5 combines with J gene TRBJ2-7; 10 bases are a match to TRBD1. The CDR3 has 15 amino acids. Germline V CDR1 and CDR2: MNHEY, SVGAGI. Trimming cost V 5 bases and J 2 bases; bases outside gene matches: 6. This chain's CDR3 is CASSPGQGGPYEQYF. For the CDR3, the DNA is TGTGCCAGCAGTCCAGGACAGGGGGGTCCCTACGAGCAGTACTTC.

This chain joins TRBV4-2 and TRBJ2-2; no definite D call. Germline lookup yields CDR1 LGHNA and CDR2 YNFKEQ. Trimming left V 0 bases short and J 1 base short, with 12 bases between. The CDR3 consists of 17 residues. The CDR3 protein is CASSQDRASMNTGELFF. The CDR3, as DNA: TGTGCCAGCAGCCAAGATAGGGCCTCAATGAACACCGGGGAGCTGTTTTTT.

The chain employs TRBV6-5 and TRBJ2-7; D remains ambiguous. Per germline, CDR1 MNHEY and CDR2 SVGAGI. The V end was cut by 0 bases, the J end by 3 bases, with 15 bases between. This CDR3 spans 16 amino acids. Written as DNA, the CDR3 is TGTGCCAGCAGTTACTCCCTGGGCGGCATGAACTACGAGCAGTACTTC. This codes for CASSYSLGGMNYEQYF.

CDR3 sequence: CASSLVASAYNEQFF. CDR3 in DNA: TGTGCCAGCAGCTTGGTGGCTAGCGCCTACAATGAGCAGTTCTTC. This rearrangement joins TRBV7-3 to TRBJ2-1; tentatively, D is TRBD2 (6 bases). Deletions cut 3 bases from V and 2 bases from J, with 11 bases between. The CDR3 contains 15 residues. In germline, CDR1 is SGHTA, CDR2 FQGTGA.

The chain is built from TRBV29-1 and TRBJ2-1; possible D gene TRBD1, 5 bases. Deletions cut 5 bases from V and 4 bases from J, with 9 bases between. Germline CDR1 is SQVTM and CDR2 is ANQGSEA. This CDR3 comprises 12 residues. The CDR3 DNA follows: TGCAGCGTTATTCACAGGTACAATGAGCAGTTCTTC. Translating gives CSVIHRYNEQFF.

Concerning this clone: The junction departs from germline at one end; a sequencing error may be responsible. V and J are TRBV28 and TRBJ1-1; TRBD1 might be the D (6 bases). This CDR3 has 16 amino acids. The germline V gene encodes CDR1 MDHEN and CDR2 SYDVKM. The CDR3 region has the DNA TGTGCCAGCAGTCGTCCAAAACTAACAAGGGACACCGAAGCTTTCTTT. It codes for CASSRPKLTRDTEAFF.

This chain links TRBV29-1 with TRBJ2-3; 7 bases are a match to TRBD2. There are 14 residues in the CDR3. Trimming removed 2 bases from V and 3 bases from J; junction bases left unmatched: 5. Per the germline V gene, CDR1 is SQVTM and CDR2 is ANQGSEA. The DNA for the CDR3 is TGCAGCGTTGAATTGGCTAGCGGAACAGATACGCAGTATTTT. This translates into CSVELASGTDTQYF.

With respect to this clone: Additional DNA sequences in this sample encode the identical CDR3. This rearrangement joins TRBV29-1 to TRBJ2-7; 8 bases fit TRBD1. The CDR3 has 12 residues. V shed 5 bases, J shed 2 bases, and the junction held 2 bases outside the gene matches. Germline V gene data show CDR1 as SQVTM and CDR2 as ANQGSEA. CDR3 amino acids: CSVRQGPYEQYF. The DNA of the CDR3 is TGCAGCGTTCGACAGGGGCCCTACGAGCAGTACTTC.

A word on this clone: Other DNA sequences from this sample encode an identical CDR3 as well. The chain couples TRBV15 to TRBJ1-1; D remains unclear. The CDR3 totals 14 residues. Deletions cut 1 base from V and 2 bases from J, with 8 bases between. Germline V gene lookup returns CDR1 LNHNV and CDR2 YYDKDF (reference sequence). CDR3 sequence reads: CATSRVRGNTEAFF. The CDR3 nucleotides read TGTGCCACCAGCAGAGTGCGGGGAAACACTGAAGCTTTCTTT. Variable domain in full (rest from reference TRBV15 and TRBJ1-1): DAMVIQNPRYQVTQFGKPVTLSCSQTLNHNVMYWYQQKSSQAPKLLFHYYDKDFNNEADTPDNFQSRRPNTSFCFLDIRSPGLGDTAMYLCATSRVRGNTEAFFGQGTRLTVV.

The V gene is TRBV7-8, the J gene TRBJ2-7, with 7 bases matching TRBD1. Losses at the gene ends were 2 bases for V and 2 bases for J; bases not matched to a gene: 6. CDR3 length equals 15 residues. Looked up from germline, CDR1 is SGHVS and CDR2 is FQNEAQ. The CDR3 reads CASSLSAGGAYEQYF. The CDR3 DNA follows: TGTGCCAGCAGCTTATCGGCAGGGGGAGCCTACGAGCAGTACTTC.

This chain links TRBV5-4 with TRBJ1-2; 10 bases map to TRBD1. V shed 7 bases and J 8 bases; nucleotides not matched to a gene: 17. The CDR3 consists of 16 residues. In germline, CDR1 is SGHNT, CDR2 YYREEE (reference sequence). CDR3 sequence reads: CASFPRDRGPLNGYTF. The CDR3 region has the DNA TGTGCCAGCTTCCCCCGGGACAGGGGACCTCTTAACGGCTACACCTTC.

The sample holds a few counts of this clone. Additional DNA sequences in this sample encode the identical CDR3. The J gene is TRBJ2-7, the V gene TRBV19; tentative D call: TRBD2 (6 bases). The V gene lost 11 bases and the J gene lost 1 base, with 12 bases spanning the gap. Germline CDR1 reads LNHDA; CDR2 reads SQIVND (reference sequence). CDR3 length equals 12 residues. The CDR3 DNA sequence: TGTGCCTCTAGCGCCTCATCCTACGAGCAGTACTTC. Its protein is CASSASSYEQYF.

J is TRBJ2-2 and V is TRBV27; D gene uncertain. In germline, CDR1 is MNHEY, CDR2 SMNVEV (reference sequence). This CDR3 is built from 15 residues. V was cut by 8 bases and J by 4 bases, with 17 bases left in between. The chain's CDR3 is CASSSTGYLTGELFF. CDR3 nucleotide sequence: TGTGCCAGCTCCTCAACTGGGTATCTCACCGGGGAGCTGTTTTTT.

V and J are TRBV25-1 and TRBJ2-2, with 7 bases fitting TRBD2. CDR1 and CDR2 from the germline V gene are MGHDK and SYGVNS. The V and J ends lost 8 bases and 7 bases, in that order; junction bases with no gene match: 13. CDR3 length: 15 amino acids. CDR3 bases: TGTGCCAGCTCTTACCATTTGGGAGGGAGCGGGGAGCTGTTTTTT. Amino acids: CASSYHLGGSGELFF.

The rearrangement uses TRBV9 and TRBJ2-5; tentatively, D is TRBD1 (6 bases). This CDR3 contains 14 residues. V was clipped by 2 bases and J by 5 bases, with 13 bases between them. The germline V gene encodes CDR1 SGDLS and CDR2 YYNGEE. The CDR3 DNA follows: TGTGCCAGCAGCGTCCTGGGGGCGCGGGAGACCCAGTACTTC. Encoded protein: CASSVLGARETQYF.

This clone was seen once. The chain joins TRBV28 to TRBJ1-3; 8 bases are a match to TRBD1. Unmatched junction bases numbered 13, after V lost 6 bases and J lost 6 bases. The CDR3 sequence is 16 residues long. Germline CDR1 and CDR2: MDHEN and SYDVKM. The CDR3: CASSVFSGGMENTIYF. CDR3 sequence (DNA): TGTGCCAGCAGCGTTTTTTCAGGGGGCATGGAAAACACCATATATTTT.

The chain uses TRBV25-1 and TRBJ2-3, with 7 bases that match TRBD2. The CDR3 sequence is 15 residues long. Losses at the gene ends were 5 bases for V and 2 bases for J; bases not matched to a gene: 7. Germline CDR1 reads MGHDK; CDR2 reads SYGVNS. CDR3 in amino acids: CASSRLALTTDTQYF. The CDR3 region has the DNA TGTGCCAGCAGTCGACTAGCCCTAACCACAGATACGCAGTATTTT.

This clone appeared a single time. CDR3 amino acids: CASSQDPPRTGGGETQYF. Written as DNA, the CDR3 is TGTGCCAGCAGCCAAGATCCCCCACGGACAGGGGGTGGGGAGACCCAGTACTTC. The gene calls are TRBV14 and TRBJ2-5, with TRBD1 identical over 10 bases. This CDR3 is built from 18 residues. The V gene's germline CDR1 is SGHDN and CDR2 FVKESK. Germline trimming cut 0 bases from V and 5 bases from J; bases unmatched to any gene: 12.

The genes are TRBV5-6 and TRBJ2-7; D call uncertain. Trimming left V 4 bases short and J 2 bases short, with 4 bases between. The V gene's germline CDR1 is SGHDT and CDR2 YYEEEE. The CDR3 is made up of 11 amino acids. For the CDR3, the DNA is TGTGCCAGCAGCCACACCTACGAGCAGTACTTC. It is translated as CASSHTYEQYF.

V usage is TRBV5-1 and J usage is TRBJ2-2; perhaps TRBD1 as D (5 bases). The CDR3 covers 16 residues. The V and J ends lost 2 bases and 2 bases respectively, with 13 bases between them. Germline loops: CDR1 SGHRS, CDR2 YFSETQ. DNA of the CDR3: TGCGCCAGCAGCTTACCCGGCAGGGCTAACACCGGGGAGCTGTTTTTT. This codes for CASSLPGRANTGELFF.

The J gene is TRBJ2-1, the V gene TRBV6-1, with D maybe TRBD2 (6 bases). V lost 4 bases and J 6 bases, leaving 13 bases between the germline ends. Germline CDR1 and CDR2: MNHNS and SASEGT. The CDR3 is made up of 14 amino acids. The chain's CDR3 is CASSGVQGGNEQFF. CDR3 nucleotide sequence: TGTGCCAGCAGTGGAGTGCAGGGAGGCAATGAGCAGTTCTTC.